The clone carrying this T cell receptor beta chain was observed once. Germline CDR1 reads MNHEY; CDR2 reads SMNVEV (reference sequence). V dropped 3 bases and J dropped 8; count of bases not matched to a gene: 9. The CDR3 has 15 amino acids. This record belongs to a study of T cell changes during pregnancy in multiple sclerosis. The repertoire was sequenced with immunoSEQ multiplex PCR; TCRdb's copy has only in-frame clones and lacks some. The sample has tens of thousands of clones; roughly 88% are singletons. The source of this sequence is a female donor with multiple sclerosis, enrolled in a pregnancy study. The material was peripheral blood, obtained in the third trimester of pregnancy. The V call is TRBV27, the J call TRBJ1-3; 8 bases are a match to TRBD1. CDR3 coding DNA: TGTGCCAGCAGTTTGCCGACAGGGGCTAAGGACACCATATATTTT. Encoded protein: CASSLPTGAKDTIYF.